The present entry profiles one T cell receptor (beta chain) with its context. The data belong to a study of T-cell reconstitution after alpha-beta-depleted transplantation in children. Germline V CDR1 and CDR2: SGHDT, YYEEEE. Germline trimming cut 4 bases from V and 0 bases from J; bases unmatched to any gene: 7. The CDR3 covers 16 residues. Unique molecular identifiers were used to barcode this TCRbeta library. TCRdb re-derived calls from the PCR reads in MiXCR, one entry per CDR3 protein. The top ten clones hold 3.5% to 4% of a sample with about 370,000 distinct CDR3 sequences, roughly 22% of them seen once.

The sequence was obtained from a human donor who donated a stem cell graft to a child with acute myeloid leukemia. The sequenced sample was PBMCs from the stem cell graft donor, obtained from the stem cell graft. V usage is TRBV5-6 and J usage is TRBJ2-1; TRBD2 matches at 7 bases. Here the CDR3 reads CASSRDYSSSYNEQFF. The DNA of the CDR3 is TGTGCCAGCAGCCGGGACTATTCAAGCTCCTACAATGAGCAGTTCTTC.